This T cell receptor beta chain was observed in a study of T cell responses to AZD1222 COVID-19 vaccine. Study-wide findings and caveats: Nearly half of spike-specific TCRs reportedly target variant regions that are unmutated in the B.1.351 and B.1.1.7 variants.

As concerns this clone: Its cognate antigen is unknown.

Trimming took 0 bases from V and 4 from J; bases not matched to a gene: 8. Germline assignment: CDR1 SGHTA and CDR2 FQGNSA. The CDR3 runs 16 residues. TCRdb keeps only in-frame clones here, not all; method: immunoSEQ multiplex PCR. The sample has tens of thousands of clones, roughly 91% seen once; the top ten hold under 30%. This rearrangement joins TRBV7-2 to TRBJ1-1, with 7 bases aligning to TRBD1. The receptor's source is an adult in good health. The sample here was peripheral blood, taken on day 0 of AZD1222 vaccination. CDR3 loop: CASSLAVGRGATEAFF. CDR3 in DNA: TGTGCCAGCAGCTTAGCAGTGGGCAGGGGGGCCACTGAAGCTTTCTTT.